This T cell receptor beta chain was captured in a study of OX40 agonist ivuxolimab in advanced cancers. Regarding the study as a whole: There were, on average, more expanded clones in CD8+ T cells than in CD4+.

The protocol was immunoSEQ multiplex PCR, while the TCRdb copy is restricted to in-frame clones and leaves out a portion. Of about 22,000 clones in the sample, roughly 90% were seen once. Trimming shortened V by 2 bases and J by 7 bases, and 9 bases separated the two germline ends. There are 12 residues in the CDR3. Per germline, CDR1 SGHDT and CDR2 YYEEEE. Patients were excluded for autoimmune disease history or systemic immunosuppression. As to this clone: No antigen is known for it.

The rearrangement uses TRBV5-6 and TRBJ2-5, with D unclear. Sequencing was performed on CD4+ or CD8+ T cells sorted from blood, taken in a trial of the OX40 agonist ivuxolimab. This sequence was found in an adult with an advanced solid tumor such as melanoma, head and neck, liver or kidney cancer. In DNA, the CDR3 is TGTGCCAGCAGCTTCGGGCTGGCGACCCAGTACTTC. Protein: CASSFGLATQYF.